This T cell receptor (beta chain) is drawn from a study of blood T cell repertoires in COVID-19. Overall study: Samples taken during acute and convalescent COVID-19 were collected in the United States, Italy and Spain. T cells, B-cell-depleted T cells, or PBMCs provided the cDNA or gDNA that served as material.

Authors' data handling: It was from reference gene primer amplification that nucleated cell counts were estimated. Using immunoSEQ multiplex PCR, the repertoire was profiled, and TCRdb retains in-frame clones only, with some absent. V and J calls and clone size come straight from that table; D and trimming were deduced from the DNA. Of 200,000 to 250,000 clones in the sample, 75% to 90% are singletons; the top ten hold roughly 2.5%. Per the germline V gene, CDR1 is MDHEN and CDR2 is SYDVKM. The V end was cut by 6 bases, the J end by 2 bases, with 17 bases between. The CDR3 contains 16 residues. Sequencing was done on a sample of peripheral blood. The genes are TRBV28 and TRBJ2-1; D possibly corresponds to TRBD1 (5 bases). This receptor was obtained from a man between 25 and 39 years old with COVID-19, enrolled during active disease. The CDR3 DNA is TGTGCCAGCAGCTCTCGGAGTGACAGAGCCTACAATGAGCAGTTCTTC. The encoded protein is CASSSRSDRAYNEQFF.